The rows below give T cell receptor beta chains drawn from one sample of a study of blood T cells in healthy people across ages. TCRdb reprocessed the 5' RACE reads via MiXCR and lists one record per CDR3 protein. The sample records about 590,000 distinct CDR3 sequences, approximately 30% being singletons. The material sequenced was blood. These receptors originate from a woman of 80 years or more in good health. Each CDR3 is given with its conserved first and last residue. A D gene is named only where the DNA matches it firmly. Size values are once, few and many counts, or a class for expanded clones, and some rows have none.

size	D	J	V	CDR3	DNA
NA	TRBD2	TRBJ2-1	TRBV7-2	CASSIGLAGGYNEQFF	TGTGCCAGCAGCATCGGACTAGCGGGGGGGTACAATGAGCAGTTCTTC
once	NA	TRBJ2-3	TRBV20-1	CSANSRDSSTDTQYF	TGCAGTGCCAATTCCCGGGACTCTTCCACAGATACGCAGTATTTT
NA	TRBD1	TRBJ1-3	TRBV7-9	CASSGRTGWSTIYF	TGTGCCAGCAGCGGACGGACAGGGTGGAGCACCATATATTTT
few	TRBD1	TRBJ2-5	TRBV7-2	CASSYPGQALQETQYF	TGTGCCAGCAGCTACCCCGGACAGGCCCTCCAAGAGACCCAGTACTTC
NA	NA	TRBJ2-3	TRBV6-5	CAGPGPRSHRYAVF	TGTGCCGGCCCCGGGCCTCGATCACACAGATACGCAGTATTT
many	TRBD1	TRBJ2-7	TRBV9	CASSARQGTGWYEQYF	TGTGCCAGCAGCGCCAGACAGGGCACAGGTTGGTACGAGCAGTACTTC
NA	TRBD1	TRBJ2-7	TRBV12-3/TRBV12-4	CASTIDARDRGLAGIYEQYF	TGTGCCAGCACCATTGACGCTCGGGACAGGGGGCTAGCGGGGATTTACGAGCAGTACTTC
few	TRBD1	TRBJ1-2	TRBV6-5	CASSSSAGTGINYGYTF	TGTGCCAGCAGTTCCTCCGCTGGGACAGGAATTAACTATGGCTACACCTTC
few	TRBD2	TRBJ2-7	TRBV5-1	CASSLGIAGSYNERYF	TGCGCCAGCAGCTTGGGTATAGCGGGGTCCTACAATGAGCGGTACTTC
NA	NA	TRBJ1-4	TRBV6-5	CASRATGRNEKLFF	TGTGCCAGCAGGGCGACAGGTCGTAATGAAAAACTGTTTTTT
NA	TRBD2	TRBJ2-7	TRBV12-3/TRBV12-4	CASSPRGSGTF	TGTGCCAGCAGTCCCAGGGGTAGCGGGACCTTC
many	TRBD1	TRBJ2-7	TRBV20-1	CSAAQGAGEQYF	TGCAGTGCGGCGCAGGGGGCAGGGGAGCAGTACTTC
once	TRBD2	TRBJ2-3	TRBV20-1	CSAREASGSSDTQYF	TGCAGTGCTAGAGAAGCTAGCGGGAGCTCGGATACGCAGTATTTT
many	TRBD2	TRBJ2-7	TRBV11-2	CASSLNAGGQLGEQYF	TGTGCCAGCAGCTTAAACGCGGGGGGGCAATTAGGGGAGCAGTACTTC
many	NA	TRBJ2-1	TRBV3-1	CASSRAASNEQFF	TGTGCCAGCAGCCGGGCGGCTTCTAATGAGCAGTTCTTC
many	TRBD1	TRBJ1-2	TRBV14	CASSHPPSASGGVYGYTF	TGTGCCAGCAGCCACCCCCCCTCAGCCTCAGGGGGGGTATATGGCTACACCTTC
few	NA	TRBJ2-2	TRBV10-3	CAISEVATNTGELFF	TGTGCCATCAGTGAGGTAGCGACGAACACCGGGGAGCTGTTTTTT
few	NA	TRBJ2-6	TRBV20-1	CSARRAGVGSGANVLTF	TGCAGTGCCCGGCGAGCTGGAGTAGGCTCTGGGGCCAACGTCCTGACTTTC
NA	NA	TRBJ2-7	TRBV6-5	CASSYRQAASYSEQYF	TGTGCCAGCAGTTACAGGCAAGCGGCCTCCTACAGTGAGCAGTACTTC
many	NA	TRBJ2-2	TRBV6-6	CASRREGGPGELFF	TGTGCCAGCAGGAGAGAAGGGGGACCCGGGGAGCTGTTTTTT
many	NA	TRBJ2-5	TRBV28	CASSASSIQETQYF	TGTGCCAGCAGTGCTTCCTCGATACAAGAGACCCAGTACTTC
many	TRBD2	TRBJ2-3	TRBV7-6	CASSLGRLAGGEDTQYF	TGTGCCAGCAGCTTAGGGAGACTAGCGGGGGGTGAAGATACGCAGTATTTT
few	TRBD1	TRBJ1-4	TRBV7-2	CASSPDRVGEKLFF	TGTGCCAGCAGCCCGGACAGGGTCGGGGAAAAACTGTTTTTT
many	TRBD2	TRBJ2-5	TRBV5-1	CASSFFSGGAEETQYF	TGCGCCAGCAGCTTTTTTAGCGGGGGGGCTGAGGAGACCCAGTACTTC
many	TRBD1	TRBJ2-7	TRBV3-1	CASSQGLGQGYYEQYF	TGTGCCAGCAGCCAAGGATTGGGACAGGGTTACTACGAGCAGTACTTC
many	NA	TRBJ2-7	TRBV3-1	CASSPYRQETYEQYF	TGTGCCAGCAGCCCCTACAGACAGGAGACCTACGAGCAGTACTTC
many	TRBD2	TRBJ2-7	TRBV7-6	CASSYPPSGGTYEQYF	TGTGCCAGCAGCTACCCCCCCAGCGGGGGGACCTACGAGCAGTACTTC
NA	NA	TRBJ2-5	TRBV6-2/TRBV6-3	CASSWMTSRETQYF	TGTGCCAGCAGTTGGATGACTAGTAGGGAGACCCAGTACTTC
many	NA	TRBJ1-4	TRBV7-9	CASSPLPGGEKLFF	TGTGCCAGCAGCCCTTTGCCCGGGGGTGAAAAACTGTTTTTT
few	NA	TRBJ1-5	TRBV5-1	CASSLQRENQPQHF	TGCGCCAGCAGTTTACAGAGGGAGAATCAGCCCCAGCATTTT
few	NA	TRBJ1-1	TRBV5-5	CASSLAPGPGTEAFF	TGTGCCAGCAGCTTGGCCCCAGGGCCCGGCACTGAAGCTTTCTTT
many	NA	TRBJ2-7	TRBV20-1	CSARDLERAYEQYF	TGCAGTGCTAGAGATTTAGAGAGGGCCTACGAGCAGTACTTC
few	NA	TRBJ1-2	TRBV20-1	CSASRGRREGGYTF	TGCAGTGCTAGTAGAGGCAGGCGGGAGGGTGGCTACACCTTC
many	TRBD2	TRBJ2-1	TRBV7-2	CASSLVERGGQEQFF	TGTGCCAGCAGCTTAGTAGAGCGGGGGGGCCAAGAGCAGTTCTTC
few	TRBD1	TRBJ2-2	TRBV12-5	CASGLLSGGTGELFF	TGTGCTAGTGGTTTGTTGTCAGGGGGCACCGGGGAGCTGTTTTTT
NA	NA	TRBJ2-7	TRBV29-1	CSVRAESSYEQYF	TGCAGCGTTCGGGCGGAGAGCTCCTACGAGCAGTACTTC
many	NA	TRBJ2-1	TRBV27	CASSPYTGFEQFF	TGTGCCAGCAGTCCTTATACAGGGTTTGAGCAGTTCTTC
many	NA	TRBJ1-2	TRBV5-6	CASSLVQGTYGYTF	TGTGCCAGCAGCTTGGTCCAGGGGACCTATGGCTACACCTTC
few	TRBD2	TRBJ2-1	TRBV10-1	CASTNLAGALSPYNEQFF	TGCGCCAGCACCAATCTAGCGGGGGCACTCTCACCCTACAATGAGCAGTTCTTC
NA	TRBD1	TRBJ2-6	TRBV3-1	CASSDRVNNVLTF	TGTGCCAGCAGCGACAGGGTTAACAACGTCCTGACTTTC
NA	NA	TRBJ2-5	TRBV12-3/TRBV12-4	CASSFRNDLTETQYF	TGTGCCAGCAGTTTCCGCAACGACCTAACGGAGACCCAGTACTTC
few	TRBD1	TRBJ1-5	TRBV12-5	CASGLGGQGVNQPQHF	TGTGCTAGTGGTTTGGGGGGACAGGGTGTAAATCAGCCCCAGCATTTT
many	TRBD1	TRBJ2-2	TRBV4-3	CASSQGTGWDTGELFF	TGCGCCAGCAGCCAAGGGACAGGGTGGGACACCGGGGAGCTGTTTTTT
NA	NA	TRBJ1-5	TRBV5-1	CASSPDPLRNQPQHF	TGCGCCAGCAGCCCGGATCCGTTGCGCAATCAGCCCCAGCATTTT
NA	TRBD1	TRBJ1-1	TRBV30	CAWSRPRDSRNTEAFF	TGTGCCTGGAGTCGACCCAGGGACAGCCGGAACACTGAAGCTTTCTTT
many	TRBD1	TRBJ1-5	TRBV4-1	CASSQFPGQGALEPQHF	TGCGCCAGCAGCCAATTTCCGGGACAGGGGGCTCTGGAGCCCCAGCATTTT
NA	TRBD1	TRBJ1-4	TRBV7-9	CASSLDRGGTTNEKLFF	TGTGCCAGCAGCTTGGACAGGGGAGGAACGACTAATGAAAAACTGTTTTTT
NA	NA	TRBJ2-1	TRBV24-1	CATSDSQGYEQFF	TGTGCCACCAGTGATTCCCAGGGCTATGAGCAGTTCTTC
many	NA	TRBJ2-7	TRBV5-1	CASSLDPNRWYF	TGCGCCAGCAGCTTGGACCCCAATCGGTGGTACTTC